A selection of T cell receptor beta chains follows, all from one sample in a study of CD8+CD57+ T cells in acquired aplastic anemia. TCRdb reprocessed the reads with MiXCR, giving one entry per CDR3 protein. The sample holds 450,000 to 600,000 distinct CDR3 sequences; roughly a third are singletons and the top ten take roughly 0.8%. The sequenced sample was sorted CD4+, CD8+, or CD8+CD57+ T cells (not recorded which) from PBMCs. The source is a human donor with aplastic anemia. CDR3s include the opening cysteine and the closing phenylalanine or tryptophan. A D gene is named only where the DNA matches it firmly. Some rows have no size entry. The others give once, few or many, or a class for an expanded clone.

clone_size | j_call | v_call | d_call | cdr3_nt | cdr3_aa
NA | TRBJ1-1 | TRBV7-6 | NA | TGTGCCCGCAGCTTAGGGCAGGGAGGCACTGAAGCTTTCTTT | CARSLGQGGTEAFF
few | TRBJ2-3 | TRBV5-1 | NA | TGCGCCAGCAGCAGATGGACGGAAGGGGCAGATACGCAGTATTTT | CASSRWTEGADTQYF
NA | TRBJ1-6 | TRBV25-1 | TRBD1 | TGTGCCAGCAGTGCCAGGGGGGACGGTTCACCCCTCCACTTT | CASSARGDGSPLHF
many | TRBJ2-7 | TRBV7-9 | TRBD1 | TGTGCCAGCAGCTCAAGGGACAGGGTCGATTACGAGCAGTACTTC | CASSSRDRVDYEQYF
few | TRBJ2-1 | TRBV3-1 | NA | TGTGCCAGCAGCCATAGGGGCACCTCCTACAATGAGCAGTTCTTC | CASSHRGTSYNEQFF
NA | TRBJ1-2 | TRBV12-3/TRBV12-4 | NA | TGTGCCAGCAGTTTAGGGGGGACCCCCGGCTACACCTTC | CASSLGGTPGYTF
many | TRBJ1-2 | TRBV20-1 | TRBD1 | TGCAGTGCTAGTCCTAGGGGGCCGCAAGGCTACACCTTC | CSASPRGPQGYTF
many | TRBJ1-3 | TRBV19 | TRBD1 | TGTGCCAGTAGATTCCGGGACAGGGCTGGAAACACCATATATTTT | CASRFRDRAGNTIYF
few | TRBJ1-1 | TRBV12-3/TRBV12-4 | NA | TGTGCCAGCAGTTTATTGCAGGGGTGGAGGGCTTTCTTT | CASSLLQGWRAFF
few | TRBJ2-7 | TRBV25-1 | TRBD1 | TGTGCCAGCAGTTTGCGGGGACAGGCGCTCTCCTACGAGCAGTACTTC | CASSLRGQALSYEQYF
NA | TRBJ2-5 | TRBV4-3 | TRBD1 | TGCGCCAGCAGCCAAGGGCGGACAGGAAAAGAGACCCAGTACTTC | CASSQGRTGKETQYF
many | TRBJ1-3 | TRBV29-1 | NA | TGCAGCGTTAAACTACAGGGCTCTGGAAACACCATATATTTT | CSVKLQGSGNTIYF
NA | TRBJ2-7 | TRBV7-9 | NA | TGTGCCAGCAGCCTCTCCGGCCTCCTAGGCGAGCAGTACTTC | CASSLSGLLGEQYF
NA | TRBJ2-5 | TRBV4-3 | NA | TGCGCCAGCAGCCACTCCGTTTGGCAAGAGACCCAGTACTTC | CASSHSVWQETQYF
few | TRBJ1-2 | TRBV27 | NA | TGTGCCAGCAGGGGCGTAGCTAACTATGGCTACACCTTC | CASRGVANYGYTF
many | TRBJ1-4 | TRBV25-1 | TRBD1 | TGTGCCAGCAGTCCGCCCGGGACAGGGTCGGAAAAACTGTTTTTT | CASSPPGTGSEKLFF
NA | TRBJ2-1 | TRBV4-1 | TRBD1 | TGCGCCAGCAGCCTCTTAGGGACAGTCTACAATGAGCAGTTCTTC | CASSLLGTVYNEQFF
few | TRBJ2-3 | TRBV9 | NA | TGTGCCAGCAGCGTAACGGCAGGGAGCACAGATACGCAGTATTTT | CASSVTAGSTDTQYF
many | TRBJ1-5 | TRBV19 | NA | TGTGCCAGTAGTGCCCAGTTGTATCAGCCCCAGCATTTT | CASSAQLYQPQHF
few | TRBJ2-3 | TRBV2 | TRBD2 | TGTGCCAGCAGGCGCGGGGGACGGCCTAGCACAGATACGCAGTATTTT | CASRRGGRPSTDTQYF
few | TRBJ2-7 | TRBV20-1 | NA | TGCAGTGCTAGAGTGGGGGGAGTCAATTTCCTCTACGAGCAGTACTTC | CSARVGGVNFLYEQYF
NA | TRBJ1-2 | TRBV24-1 | NA | TGTGCCACCAGGACGACCGGGACCCCCTACACCTTC | CATRTTGTPYTF
NA | TRBJ2-5 | TRBV20-1 | TRBD2 | TGCAGTGCCATTCCCGGGGGGGCCCGGGAGACCCAGTACTTC | CSAIPGGARETQYF
NA | TRBJ2-3 | TRBV19 | NA | TGTGCCAGTAGTATACCCGGGAGCACAGATACGCAGTATTTT | CASSIPGSTDTQYF
NA | TRBJ2-3 | TRBV9 | NA | TGTGCCAGCAGCGTAGGTTTGGCAGGGGAATGGCCAATGAGCACAGATACGCAGTATTTT | CASSVGLAGEWPMSTDTQYF
NA | TRBJ2-5 | TRBV19 | TRBD2 | TGTGCCAGTAGCCGTGGGACTACCTCCGGGGAGACCCAGTACTTC | CASSRGTTSGETQYF
many | TRBJ1-1 | TRBV14 | TRBD1 | TGTGCCAGCAGCCTCCAGACAGGGACTTTCGATAAAGCTTTCTTT | CASSLQTGTFDKAFF
once | TRBJ1-2 | TRBV7-2 | NA | TGTGCCAGCAGTGAAAGGGAGACCTATGGCTACACCTTC | CASSERETYGYTF
many | TRBJ2-1 | TRBV10-1 | NA | TGCGCCAGCAGTGAGCGGCCTGACGGTGAGCAGTTCTTC | CASSERPDGEQFF
few | TRBJ1-5 | TRBV6-1 | NA | TGTGCCAGCAGACAGACTTATAGCAATCAGCCCCAGCATTTT | CASRQTYSNQPQHF
NA | TRBJ1-1 | TRBV6-2/TRBV6-3 | TRBD1 | TGTGCCAGCAGTTTTGTTTGGGACAGGGGGGCCATGAACACTGAAGCTTTCTTT | CASSFVWDRGAMNTEAFF
NA | TRBJ2-7 | TRBV9 | NA | TGTGCCAGCAGCCAAGGTTCGGGCAAAACCTACGAGCAGTACTTC | CASSQGSGKTYEQYF
NA | TRBJ1-5 | TRBV30 | NA | TGTGCCTGGAGTGTTTCAACGGATCAGCCCCAGCATTTT | CAWSVSTDQPQHF
few | TRBJ2-5 | TRBV7-9 | TRBD1 | TGTGCCAGCAGCTTAGCTCCGACAGGGCAAGAGACCCAGTACTTC | CASSLAPTGQETQYF
NA | TRBJ1-2 | TRBV27 | TRBD1 | TGTGCCAGCAGTTTCGGACAGGGCCGCGGCTACACCTTC | CASSFGQGRGYTF
NA | TRBJ1-2 | TRBV10-2 | NA | TGCGCCAGCAGTGCGTCCGGGGCCTATGGCTACACCTTC | CASSASGAYGYTF
many | TRBJ1-2 | TRBV12-3/TRBV12-4 | TRBD1 | TGTGCCAGCTCGATAGGACAGGGTAATCTCTACACCTTC | CASSIGQGNLYTF
many | TRBJ1-2 | TRBV29-1 | NA | TGCAGCGTCCTCTGGGACTATGGCTACACCTTC | CSVLWDYGYTF
NA | TRBJ2-2 | TRBV7-2 | NA | TGTGCCAGCAGCCAAGACGGGGCCGGGGAGCTGTTTTTT | CASSQDGAGELFF
many | TRBJ1-2 | TRBV19 | TRBD1 | TGTGCCAGTAGCGGGACAGTTTTCTTTGAGGGCTACACCTTC | CASSGTVFFEGYTF
NA | TRBJ2-1 | TRBV25-1 | TRBD2 | TGTGCCAGCAGTGACTCGGAGGTAGCGGGGTCAAATGAGCAGTTCTTC | CASSDSEVAGSNEQFF
many | TRBJ1-2 | TRBV29-1 | NA | TGCAGCTTTGGGGGCGAAGAATATGGCTACACCTTC | CSFGGEEYGYTF
many | TRBJ1-2 | TRBV5-1 | TRBD1 | TGCGCCAGCAGCTTGGGGGACAGGGCGCAAGGCTACACCTTC | CASSLGDRAQGYTF
many | TRBJ1-1 | TRBV2 | NA | TGTGCCAGCAGTGAATCGGTAGGGGCTACTGAAGCTTTCTTT | CASSESVGATEAFF
many | TRBJ2-7 | TRBV29-1 | NA | TGCAGCGTGGCGGGACAGTCAGGTCTCTACGAGCAGTACTTC | CSVAGQSGLYEQYF
few | TRBJ2-1 | TRBV20-1 | NA | TGCAGTGCTAGCGTCGGGGGATACAATGAGCAGTTCTTC | CSASVGGYNEQFF